This entry describes one TCR beta chain. Followed longitudinally, the Seattle patients had been enrolled during active infection. This CDR3 has 16 amino acids. Trimming took off 0 bases at V and 3 bases at J, with 12 bases between the two ends. Per the original data handling: Amplification with reference gene primers provided the estimates of nucleated cell counts. TCRdb keeps only in-frame clones here, not all; method: immunoSEQ multiplex PCR. V and J calls and clone size come straight from that table; D and trimming were deduced from the DNA. Here the sample spans under 250,000 clones, about nine tenths being singletons. The data were taken from a study of blood T cell repertoires in COVID-19. Overall study: PBMCs, B-cell-depleted T cells, or T cells were the source of the cDNA or gDNA that made up the material.

The specimen sequenced was peripheral blood. This clonotype was sampled from a man aged 50 to 59 with COVID-19, enrolled during active disease. The V call is TRBV23-1, the J call TRBJ1-5; no definite D call. TRBV23-1 is identified as an open reading frame with a role that is uncertain. The CDR3 loop reads CASSQSQTRLNQPQHF. The CDR3 DNA is TGCGCCAGCAGTCAATCGCAGACACGCCTCAATCAGCCCCAGCATTTT.